This TCR beta chain was documented in a study of T cell responses to AZD1222 COVID-19 vaccine. TCRdb's copy holds only in-frame clones and misses some; the assay was immunoSEQ multiplex PCR. The repertoire holds roughly 100,000 clones, 90% seen once, with around 8% in the top ten. The CDR3 is made up of 15 amino acids. The genes are TRBV12-2 and TRBJ1-2; the table calls TRBD1, which could not be checked here. TRBV12-2 is deemed a pseudogene. The specimen was peripheral blood, collected 28 days after the second AZD1222 dose. This sequence originates from an adult who received the AZD1222 COVID-19 vaccine. DNA for the CDR3: TGTGCAAGTCGCTGGACAGGGGGAGGGGACTATGGCTACACCTTC. Its translation: CASRWTGGGDYGYTF.